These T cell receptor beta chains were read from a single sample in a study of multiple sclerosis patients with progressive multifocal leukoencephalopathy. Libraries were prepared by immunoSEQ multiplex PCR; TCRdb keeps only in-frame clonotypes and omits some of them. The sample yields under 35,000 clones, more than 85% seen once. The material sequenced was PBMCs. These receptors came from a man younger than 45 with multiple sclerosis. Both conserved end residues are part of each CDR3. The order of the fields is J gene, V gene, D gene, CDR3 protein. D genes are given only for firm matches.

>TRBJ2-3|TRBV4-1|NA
CASSHLGLQSDTQYF
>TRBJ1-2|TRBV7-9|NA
CASSFGDSLAYGYTF
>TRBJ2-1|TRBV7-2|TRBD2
CASSSRGLAGNYEQFF
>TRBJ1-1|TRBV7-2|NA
CASSLAFGGTEAFF
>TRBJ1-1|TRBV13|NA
CASRLNTEAFF
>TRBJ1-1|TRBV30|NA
CAWSVSQGGTEAFF
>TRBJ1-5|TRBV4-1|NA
CASRDLRGMNQPQHF
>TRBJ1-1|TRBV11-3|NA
CASSSRQKGNTEAFF
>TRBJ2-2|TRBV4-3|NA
CASSQAAARDPGELFF
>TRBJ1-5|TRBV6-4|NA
CASSGFPGGFRQPQHF
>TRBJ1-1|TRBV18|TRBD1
CASSPPEGALGDTEAFF
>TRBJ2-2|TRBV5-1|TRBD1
CASSWGTGYTGELFF
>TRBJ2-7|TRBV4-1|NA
CASSRWAEGTHEQYF
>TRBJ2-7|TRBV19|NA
CASSRLDGTYEQYF